Presented here are 3 T cell receptor beta chains from one specimen sequenced in a study of long-term antiretroviral therapy in people with HIV. The libraries were made with immunoSEQ v3.0 at survey level. Profiled with immunoSEQ multiplex PCR; TCRdb holds only in-frame clones, not every one. The table lists approximately 29,000 clones, roughly 92% of them singletons, with 10% to 13% in the top ten. This sample comprised unsorted PBMCs, obtained 6.2 years after starting antiretroviral therapy. The origin of the receptors is a man aged 40-55 years with HIV.

The rearrangement links TRBV6-5 to TRBJ2-7; D is unclear. Looked up from germline, CDR1 is MNHEY and CDR2 is SVGAGI. The CDR3 has 12 amino acids. Deletions cut 3 bases from V and 5 bases from J, with 8 bases between. CDR3 sequence: CASSYTGDEQYF. In DNA form, the CDR3 reads TGTGCCAGCAGTTATACTGGGGACGAGCAGTACTTC.

This sequence joins TRBV7-6 and TRBJ2-1; 12 bases line up with TRBD2. V lost 5 bases to trimming and J lost 3 bases; unmatched junction nucleotides: 2. Germline CDR1 and CDR2: SGHVS and FNYEAQ. This CDR3 has 15 amino acids. In DNA, the CDR3 is TGTGCCAGCAGCGCGGGACTAGCGGGCTACAATGAGCAGTTCTTC. This codes for CASSAGLAGYNEQFF.

The chain has TRBV7-6 and TRBJ2-7, with D hard to call. V was cut by 3 bases and J by 0 bases, with 9 bases left in between. CDR3 size: 14 residues. Germline lookup yields CDR1 SGHVS and CDR2 FNYEAQ. The CDR3 loop reads CASSLATGSYEQYF. The CDR3 DNA follows: TGTGCCAGCAGCTTGGCCACCGGCTCCTACGAGCAGTACTTC.